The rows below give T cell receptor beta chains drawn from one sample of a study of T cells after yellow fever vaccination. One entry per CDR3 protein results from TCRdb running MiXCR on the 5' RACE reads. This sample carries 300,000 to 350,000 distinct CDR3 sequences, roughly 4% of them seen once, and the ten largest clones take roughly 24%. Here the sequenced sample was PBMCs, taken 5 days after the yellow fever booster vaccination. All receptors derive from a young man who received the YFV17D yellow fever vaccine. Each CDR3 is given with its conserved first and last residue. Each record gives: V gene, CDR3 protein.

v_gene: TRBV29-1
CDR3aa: CSGQGIATEAFF

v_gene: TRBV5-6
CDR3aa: CASSSFYTAGGQETQYF

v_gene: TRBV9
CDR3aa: CASSVSGQGWPQHF

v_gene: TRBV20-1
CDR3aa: CSVQGVSEAFF

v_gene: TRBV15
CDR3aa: CATSRDPKETQYF

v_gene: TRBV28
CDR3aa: CASNPTGGARQPQHF

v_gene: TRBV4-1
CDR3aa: CASSPIIPLEGRNGYTF

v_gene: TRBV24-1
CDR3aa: CATSDLTSGGPFEQFF

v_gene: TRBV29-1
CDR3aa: CSVPQGPANYGYTF

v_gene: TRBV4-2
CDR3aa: CASSQAPLGAEAFF

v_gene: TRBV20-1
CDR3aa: CSAMPPTNEQFF

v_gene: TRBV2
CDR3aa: CASRDRGLDGYTF

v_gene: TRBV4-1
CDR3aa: CASSHTPGLPSWGANVLTF

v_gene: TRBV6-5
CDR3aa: CASSYDRGQRTEAFF

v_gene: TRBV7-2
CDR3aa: CASSLGSSGAETQYF

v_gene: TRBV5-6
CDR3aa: CASSFGGEGYEQYF

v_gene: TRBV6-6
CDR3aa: CASSRPRQGWSGANVLTF

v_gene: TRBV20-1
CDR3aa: CSARVGTGGDNSPLHF

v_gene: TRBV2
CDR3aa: CASTPTFSTDTQYF

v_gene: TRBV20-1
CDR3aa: CSASNSGGNVDEQFF

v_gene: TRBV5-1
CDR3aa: CASSDTHGTDTQYF

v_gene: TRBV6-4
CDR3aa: CASSDSDVVAGAKNIQYF

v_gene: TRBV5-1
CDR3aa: CASSSVTGQWRQETQYF

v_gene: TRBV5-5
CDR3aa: CASSLGQGIGYGYTF

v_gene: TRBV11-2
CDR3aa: CASSLDRLSPEQYF

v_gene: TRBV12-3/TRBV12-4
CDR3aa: CASSFYSGYSSTDTQYF

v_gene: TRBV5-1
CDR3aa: CASSSTFYGYTF

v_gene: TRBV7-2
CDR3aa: CASSLGEGLYEQYF

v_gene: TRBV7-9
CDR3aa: CASSSRDRGTNEQFF

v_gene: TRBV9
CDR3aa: CASSAENTGELFF

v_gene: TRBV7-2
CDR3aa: CASSLLRGTGIDSNTEAFF

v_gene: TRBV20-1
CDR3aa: CSARGGLAGRYEQFF

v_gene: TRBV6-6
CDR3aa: CASRGPLGGLGDEQFF

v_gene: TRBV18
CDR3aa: CASSPDQSGELFF

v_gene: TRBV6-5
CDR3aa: CASSYSRGGRRPEAFF

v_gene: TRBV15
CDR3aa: CATRRGGAPSSYNEQFF

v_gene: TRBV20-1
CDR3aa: CSARDSKGSGELFF

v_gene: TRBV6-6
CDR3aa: CASSYSGGGYTF

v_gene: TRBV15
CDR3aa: CATSRDRGPGTEAFF

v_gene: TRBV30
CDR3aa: CAWRVGVGYGYTF

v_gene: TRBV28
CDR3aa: CASTPADFGYNEQFF

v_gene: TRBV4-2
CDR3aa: CASSQDRVTGEFF

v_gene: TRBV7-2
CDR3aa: CASSLRDSPFSSAYF

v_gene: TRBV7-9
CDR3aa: CASSSEISYEQYF

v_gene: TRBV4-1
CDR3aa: CASSQDVYTEAFF

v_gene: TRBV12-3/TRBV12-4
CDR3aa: CASSMGTGGISPLHF

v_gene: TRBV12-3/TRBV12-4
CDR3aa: CASSPRGLGPQHF